This T cell receptor (beta chain) was profiled in a study of shared clonotypes between healthy human individuals. The V end was cut by 6 bases, the J end by 4 bases, with 19 bases between. Germline CDR1 reads MNHNY; CDR2 reads SVGAGI (reference sequence). The CDR3 contains 16 residues. This clone was counted a few times. What it recognizes is unknown. Overall study results and limits: It was expected that sequencing depth would affect clonotype sharing among donors. Sampling involved blood alone; tissue repertoires likely differ.

Libraries were prepared by immunoSEQ multiplex PCR; TCRdb keeps only in-frame clonotypes and omits some of them. The top ten clones hold about 1.7% of a sample with nearly 750,000 clones, 72% of them seen once. This TCR was recovered from a woman aged 25 to 45 in good health. The chain carries TRBV6-6 and TRBJ2-1; D is perhaps TRBD2 (6 bases). Sequenced sample: memory CD4+ T cells sorted from blood. The subset is: CD45RA-negative fraction. CDR3 sequence (DNA): TGTGCCAGCAGCCCCTTGGGGGGAGCGGTTTACAATGAGCAGTTCTTC. Its translation: CASSPLGGAVYNEQFF.